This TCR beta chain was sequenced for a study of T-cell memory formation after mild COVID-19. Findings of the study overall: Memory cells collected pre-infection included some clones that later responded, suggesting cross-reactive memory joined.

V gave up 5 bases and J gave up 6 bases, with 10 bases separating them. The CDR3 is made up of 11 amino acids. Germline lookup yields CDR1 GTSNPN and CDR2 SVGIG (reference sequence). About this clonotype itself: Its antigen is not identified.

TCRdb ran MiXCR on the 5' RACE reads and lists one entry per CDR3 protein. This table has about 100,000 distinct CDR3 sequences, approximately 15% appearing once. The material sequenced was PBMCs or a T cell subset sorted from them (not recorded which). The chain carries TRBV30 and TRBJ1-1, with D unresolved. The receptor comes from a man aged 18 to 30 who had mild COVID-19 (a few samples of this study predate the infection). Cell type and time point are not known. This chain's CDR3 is CAWEVRPEAFF. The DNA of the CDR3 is TGTGCCTGGGAAGTCCGGCCTGAAGCTTTCTTT.